The 12 T cell receptor beta chains listed next were all sequenced from one sample in a study of OX40 agonist ivuxolimab in advanced cancers. Library preparation was by the immunoSEQ multiplex PCR assay. Not all clones reach the TCRdb copy of this immuneACCESS table, which keeps in-frame sequences only. Checked studies attribute under half of the gap to unresolved V genes and leave the rest unexplained. This sample is represented by 77,000 or so clones; 92% of them were singletons. Of the sample, approximately 0.56% falls within the top ten clones. This material consisted of CD4+ or CD8+ T cells sorted from blood, taken in a trial of the OX40 agonist ivuxolimab. The origin of the receptors is an adult with an advanced solid tumor such as melanoma, head and neck, liver or kidney cancer.

The chain carries TRBV28 and TRBJ2-2, with 9 bases aligning to TRBD2. This CDR3 spans 16 amino acids. V was pared by 6 bases and J by 5 bases, with 10 bases of the junction left unmatched. CDR1 MDHEN and CDR2 SYDVKM come from the germline V gene. The CDR3: CASSTKTSGGTGELFF. CDR3 nucleotide sequence: TGTGCCAGCAGCACAAAGACTAGCGGCGGTACCGGGGAGCTGTTTTTT.

The chain has TRBV4-1 and TRBJ2-1, with 13 bases aligning to TRBD2. This CDR3 spans 16 amino acids. With V trimmed by 2 bases and J by 9 bases, 7 bases remained unmatched. Per the germline V gene, CDR1 is MGHRA and CDR2 is YSYEKL. The CDR3 region is CASSQPTSGRAGEQFF. The CDR3, as DNA: TGCGCCAGCAGCCAACCTACTAGCGGGAGGGCCGGTGAGCAGTTCTTC.

The gene calls are TRBV7-3 and TRBJ1-2, with D tentatively TRBD1 (5 bases). Trimming took off 2 bases at V and 7 bases at J, with 14 bases between the two ends. The germline V gene has CDR1 SGHTA and CDR2 FQGTGA. The CDR3 contains 14 residues. CDR3 loop: CASSLGQGVSGYTF. The CDR3 DNA reads as TGTGCCAGCAGCTTAGGGCAGGGTGTCTCTGGCTACACCTTC.

This chain joins TRBV19 and TRBJ2-1; 7 bases match TRBD2. The CDR3 consists of 14 residues. J lost 6 bases, V lost 3 bases, and 5 bases had no gene match. CDR1 and CDR2 (germline): LNHDA, SQIVND (reference sequence). In DNA, the CDR3 is TGTGCCAGTAGTATGTGGGAGGGCATCAATGAGCAGTTCTTC. It specifies CASSMWEGINEQFF.

The genes are TRBV4-2 and TRBJ2-2, with 7 nucleotides matching TRBD2. V dropped 0 bases and J dropped 6; count of bases not matched to a gene: 7. From germline, CDR1 is LGHNA and CDR2 YNFKEQ. The CDR3 totals 16 residues. CDR3 nucleotide sequence: TGTGCCAGCAGCCAAGAGGCGACTAGCATCCCCGGGGAGCTGTTTTTT. Residues: CASSQEATSIPGELFF.

The chain is built from TRBV7-3 and TRBJ2-3; maybe TRBD2 (5 bases). Trimming shortened V by 5 bases and J by 2 bases, and 17 bases separated the two germline ends. Germline CDR1 and CDR2: SGHTA and FQGTGA. CDR3 length equals 16 residues. The CDR3 DNA sequence: TGTGCCAGCAGCCCGGACGAGGGAGCCCCCACAGATACGCAGTATTTT. Amino acids: CASSPDEGAPTDTQYF.

The chain combines TRBV5-1 with TRBJ1-1; no reliable D call. V was pared by 1 base and J by 4 bases, with 8 bases between. Germline values: CDR1 SGHRS, CDR2 YFSETQ. This CDR3 comprises 13 residues. This CDR3 is CASSLMDGTEAFF. CDR3 in DNA: TGCGCCAGCAGCTTGATGGATGGCACTGAAGCTTTCTTT. Full variable domain (remainder filled in from reference TRBV5-1 and TRBJ1-1): KAGVTQTPRYLIKTRGQQVTLSCSPISGHRSVSWYQQTPGQGLQFLFEYFSETQRNKGNFPGRFSGRQFSNSRSEMNVSTLELGDSALYLCASSLMDGTEAFFGQGTRLTVV.

A single count supports this clone. This chain uses TRBV4-3 with TRBJ2-3; TRBD2 matches at 11 bases. Germline-derived CDR1 and CDR2 are LGHNA and YSLEER. V was clipped by 3 bases and J by 2 bases; unmatched bases: 7. This CDR3 has 17 residues. The CDR3 here is CASSQALSGRDTDTQYF. CDR3 nucleotide sequence: TGCGCCAGCAGCCAGGCCCTTAGCGGGAGGGACACAGATACGCAGTATTTT.

The rearrangement joins TRBV9 to TRBJ2-1, with 8 positions matching TRBD2. Unmatched junction bases numbered 1, after V lost 0 bases and J lost 2 bases. This CDR3 spans 15 amino acids. Germline assignment: CDR1 SGDLS and CDR2 YYNGEE. CDR3 in DNA: TGTGCCAGCAGCGTAGGCGGGAGGACCTACAATGAGCAGTTCTTC. This sequence encodes CASSVGGRTYNEQFF.

CDR3 loop: CASSIGLAGEVLGNEQFF. In nucleotides, the CDR3 is TGTGCCAGTAGTATCGGACTAGCGGGAGAGGTCCTAGGGAATGAGCAGTTCTTC. The rearrangement joins TRBV19 to TRBJ2-1, with 13 bases matching TRBD2. There are 18 residues in the CDR3. Trimming took 3 bases from V and 7 from J; bases not matched to a gene: 12. The germline CDR1 and CDR2 sequences are LNHDA and SQIVND (reference sequence). Variable domain in full (rest from reference TRBV19 and TRBJ2-1): DGGITQSPKYLFRKEGQNVTLSCEQNLNHDAMYWYRQDPGQGLRLIYYSQIVNDFQKGDIAEGYSVSREKKESFPLTVTSAQKNPTAFYLCASSIGLAGEVLGNEQFFGPGTRLTVL.

The rearrangement uses TRBV5-5 and TRBJ2-7; TRBD1 matches at 7 bases. CDR1 and CDR2 from the germline V gene are SGHKS and YYEKEE (reference sequence). Trimming removed 4 bases from V and 7 bases from J; junction bases left unmatched: 11. The CDR3 totals 14 residues. Here the CDR3 reads CASSNKTGSWEQYF. CDR3 DNA: TGTGCCAGCAGCAACAAGACAGGGTCGTGGGAGCAGTACTTC.

The chain has TRBV4-3 and TRBJ1-2; D is undetermined. Trimming took off 0 bases at V and 4 bases at J, with 12 bases between the two ends. This CDR3 spans 15 amino acids. Germline CDR1 and CDR2: LGHNA and YSLEER. CDR3 in amino acids: CASSQERIRSYGYTF. CDR3 coding DNA: TGCGCCAGCAGCCAAGAGCGGATACGGAGCTATGGCTACACCTTC.